This section outlines one TCR beta chain sequence together with its context. Its matching antigen is unknown. About 30,000 T cell genomes, or around 200 ng DNA, went into the sorted-subset replicate PCRs. Method: immunoSEQ multiplex PCR; TCRdb's copy keeps in-frame clones and lacks some. The sample has fewer than 1.6 million clones, approximately 98.5% seen once. The data originate from a study of shared clonotypes between healthy human individuals. The wider study: CD4 naive and memory got three plates each, CD8 naive two, CD8 memory one.

V trimming: 4 bases; J trimming: 7 bases; junction bases outside the gene matches: 7. This CDR3 has 14 amino acids. Germline V gene lookup returns CDR1 SGHNT and CDR2 YENEEA. Study-wide findings and caveats: For naive CD4 cells, approximately 5% of clonotypes were shared across a handful of donors.

This TCR derives from a man aged 30 to 45 in good health. The sample comprised naive CD4+ T cells sorted from blood. The subset here: CD45RA+ positively selected. The rearrangement joins TRBV11-3 to TRBJ2-1; 7 bases match TRBD2. The CDR3: CASSSTWGGNEQFF. The CDR3, as DNA: TGTGCCAGCAGCTCCACGTGGGGGGGAAATGAGCAGTTCTTC.